This is a list of T cell receptor beta chains from one sample in a study of vaccination effects on CD4 cells after COVID-19. These receptors' antigens are unknown. This table comes from immunoSEQ multiplex PCR, and its TCRdb copy is limited to in-frame clones, with some not included. The table has under 80,000 clones, 73% seen once; the top ten hold 1% to 1.5%. The material was CD4+ T cells from PBMCs cultured with HCoV-229E spike peptides, obtained after COVID-19 vaccination. These receptors were obtained from a human donor who received a COVID-19 vaccine. The CDR3 runs from the conserved cysteine through the conserved F or W. Clone size is stated in some rows and not others, as once, few, many or a class when expanded.

NA | TRBV4-2 | CASSQDALAQYF
medium-sized | TRBV3-1/TRBV3-2 | CASSQARLPETQYF
NA | TRBV19 | CASSPRLAGGAGQYF
NA | TRBV15 | CATSRGTGSIQYF
NA | TRBV6-4 | CASRQGLTYNSPLHF
NA | TRBV6-5 | CASSLKPGHGHNEQFF
NA | TRBV2 | CASREVRLVGQFF
NA | TRBV18 | CASSPRELVITGELFF
NA | TRBV6-1 | CASSEGVIGLTVYGYTF
NA | TRBV24-1 | CATAAGGGGSYNEQFF
NA | TRBV9 | CASSGLWTGANVLTF
NA | TRBV3-1/TRBV3-2 | CASRGTGRTEAFF
NA | TRBV3-1/TRBV3-2 | CASSRGRFSNQPQHF
NA | TRBV2 | CASNVGNSNQPQHF
NA | TRBV18 | CASSPGQGGYNSPLHF
NA | TRBV7-3 | CASSLRADNTGELFF
few | TRBV6-5 | CASSYRGTTGELFF
NA | TRBV5-1 | CASSFRQRETQYF
NA | TRBV12-3/TRBV12-4 | CASSPGGEQFF
NA | TRBV4-2 | CASSQVPSGTTNEQFF
NA | TRBV18 | CASSPVGLAGTGLEQFF
NA | TRBV9 | CASSSIQGGHEKLFF
NA | TRBV4-2 | CASSQELSSYQNIQYF
NA | TRBV30 | CAWSVDRQPDTQYF
NA | TRBV7-2 | CASSLQTDENEKLFF
NA | TRBV11-2 | CASSPPRTGDNSPLHF
NA | TRBV20-1 | CTLLDHNEQFF
NA | TRBV3-1/TRBV3-2 | CASSHGTIDTIYF
NA | TRBV3-1/TRBV3-2 | CASSQELGRYGETQYF
NA | TRBV6-6 | CASSETLQTKNEKLFF